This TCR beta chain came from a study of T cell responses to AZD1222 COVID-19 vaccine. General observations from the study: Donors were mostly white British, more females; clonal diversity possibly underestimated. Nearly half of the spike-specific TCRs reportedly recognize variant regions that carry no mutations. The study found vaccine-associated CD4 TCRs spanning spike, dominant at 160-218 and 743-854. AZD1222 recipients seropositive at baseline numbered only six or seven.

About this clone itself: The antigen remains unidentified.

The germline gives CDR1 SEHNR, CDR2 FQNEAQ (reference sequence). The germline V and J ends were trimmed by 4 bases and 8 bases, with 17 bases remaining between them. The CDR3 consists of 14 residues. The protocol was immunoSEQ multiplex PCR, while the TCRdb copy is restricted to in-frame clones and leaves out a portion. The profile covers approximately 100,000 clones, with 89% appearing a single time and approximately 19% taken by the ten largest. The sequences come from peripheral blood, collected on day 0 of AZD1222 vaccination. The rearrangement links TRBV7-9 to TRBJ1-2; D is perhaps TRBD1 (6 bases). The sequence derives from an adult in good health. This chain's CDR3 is CASSYNRVEAGYTF. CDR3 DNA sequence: TGTGCCAGCAGCTATAACAGGGTTGAGGCGGGCTACACCTTC.